The sample holds one count of the clone carrying this T cell receptor beta chain. Looked up from germline, CDR1 is SGDLS and CDR2 is YYNGEE. V lost 0 bases and J lost 5; bases outside the gene matches: 4. This CDR3 has 14 amino acids. The source of the sample is a study of CD8+ T cells in alopecia areata. On the study more broadly: The drug, oral tofacitinib, was given to treated patients at 5 to 10 mg twice daily. Tofacitinib therapy lasting 6 to 18 months was followed by 6 months off drug.

Extracted RNA was reverse transcribed, and the resulting cDNA served as sequencing template. Clones were sequenced by immunoSEQ multiplex PCR, and TCRdb holds only the in-frame ones, with some missing. The repertoire holds about 120,000 clones, around 56% seen once, with roughly 0.5% in the top ten. This sample's treatment: oral pan-JAK inhibitor, 5-10 mg twice daily. This clonotype was obtained from a human donor with alopecia areata. The material was CD4+ T cells sorted from blood, obtained at week 4, from a patient treated with tofacitinib. The rearrangement links TRBV9 to TRBJ2-7; TRBD1 matches at 8 bases. The CDR3 is CASSVEDRADEQYF. CDR3 coding DNA: TGTGCCAGCAGCGTAGAGGACAGGGCAGACGAGCAGTACTTC.